This TCR beta chain was identified in a study of OX40 agonist ivuxolimab in advanced cancers. Repertoires were generated with immunoSEQ multiplex PCR, while TCRdb's copy carries only in-frame clones and drops some. The data contain about 78,000 clones, around 91% of them singletons. Study-level points and caveats: The specificity for antigen of the expanded peripheral T cells was not determined. By week 6 at 0.1 to 3.0 mg/kg, blood CD4+ and CD8+ T cells had expanded clonally.

This clone has just one count. Its cognate antigen is unknown. V was trimmed by 0 bases and J by 5 bases, leaving 8 bases between them. The CDR3 is 13 residues long. Germline V CDR1 and CDR2: SGHKS, YYEKEE (reference sequence). The chain joins TRBV5-5 to TRBJ1-1, with D unclear. The clonotype originates from an adult with an advanced solid tumor such as melanoma, head and neck, liver or kidney cancer. The sample was CD4+ or CD8+ T cells sorted from blood, taken in a trial of the OX40 agonist ivuxolimab. The CDR3 nucleotides read TGTGCCAGCAGCTTGGGGCCCAAAACTGAAGCTTTCTTT. This gives the protein CASSLGPKTEAFF.